Given below is one T cell receptor beta chain in context. This table comes from immunoSEQ multiplex PCR, and its TCRdb copy is limited to in-frame clones, with some not included. Of 95,000 to 100,000 clones listed, approximately 91% are singletons. This specimen belongs to a study of blood T cell repertoires in COVID-19. The J segment lost 8 bases and the V segment lost 2 bases, leaving 5 bases of the junction unmatched. The CDR3 is 14 amino acids. Germline V CDR1 and CDR2: LGHNA, YNFKEQ. V gene TRBV4-2 combines with J gene TRBJ1-2; TRBD1 matches at 10 bases. The TCR comes from a man aged 50 to 60 with acute or convalescent COVID-19. Sample: peripheral blood. This CDR3 is CASSQTGQGQGYTF. CDR3 DNA sequence: TGTGCCAGCAGCCAAACGGGACAGGGGCAAGGCTACACCTTC.